A single sample gave rise to the 21 T cell receptor beta chains below, sequenced in a study of graft-versus-host responses after intestinal transplantation. Method: immunoSEQ multiplex PCR; TCRdb's copy keeps in-frame clones and lacks some. Among around 100,000 clones, 85% to 95% were seen once, and the ten largest hold approximately 0.22%. For these TCRs, the target antigens are not known. This specimen consisted of unstimulated CD4+ T cells sorted from spleen or lymph node cells, obtained before transplant. The receptors shown here come from a human donor who was the organ donor for an intestinal transplant.

J is TRBJ2-3 and V is TRBV7-9; D is undetermined. This CDR3 spans 15 amino acids. Trimming left V 1 base short and J 3 bases short, with 11 bases between. CDR1 is SEHNR, CDR2 FQNEAQ, per germline (reference sequence). DNA of the CDR3: TGTGCCAGCAGCTTAGATTTTGGCTCTACAGATACGCAGTATTTT. It encodes CASSLDFGSTDTQYF.

The J gene is TRBJ2-1, the V gene TRBV7-8; 12 bases are a match to TRBD2. This CDR3 has 17 residues. The germline gives CDR1 SGHVS, CDR2 FQNEAQ. V gave up 1 base and J gave up 7 bases; unmatched junction bases: 8. Written as DNA, the CDR3 is TGTGCCAGCAGCTTAGACCCCTCGACTAGCGGGAGTAATGAGCAGTTCTTC. Its protein is CASSLDPSTSGSNEQFF.

The V gene is TRBV5-6, the J gene TRBJ1-2; 9 bases agree with TRBD1. Unmatched junction bases numbered 6, after V lost 7 bases and J lost 5 bases. The CDR3 runs 13 residues. From germline, CDR1 is SGHDT and CDR2 YYEEEE. The CDR3 bases are TGTGCCAGCCGGGACAGGGTTTCGTATGGCTACACCTTC. Protein sequence: CASRDRVSYGYTF.

The genes are TRBV5-6 and TRBJ2-7; a weak D match, TRBD2 (6 bases). CDR3 length: 15 residues. The germline V gene encodes CDR1 SGHDT and CDR2 YYEEEE. V lost 4 bases to trimming and J lost 1 base, with 15 bases between them. The CDR3, as DNA: TGTGCCAGCAGCAGCCCGGGACTTCTTTCCTACGAGCAGTACTTC. Its protein is CASSSPGLLSYEQYF.

This rearrangement joins TRBV5-6 to TRBJ2-2; D not resolved. V was shortened by 0 bases and J by 4 bases, with 4 bases between the two germline ends. Germline CDR1 and CDR2: SGHDT and YYEEEE. The CDR3 has 13 residues. CDR3 sequence: CASSLGSTGELFF. The CDR3 DNA sequence: TGTGCCAGCAGCTTGGGGAGCACCGGGGAGCTGTTTTTT. Filled out from reference TRBV5-6 and TRBJ2-2, the complete variable domain reads DAGVTQSPTHLIKTRGQQVTLRCSPKSGHDTVSWYQQALGQGPQFIFQYYEEEERQRGNFPDRFSGHQFPNYSSELNVNALLLGDSALYLCASSLGSTGELFFGEGSRLTVL.

Worth noting for this clone: Other DNA sequences in the sample encode the same CDR3. The rearrangement uses TRBV15 and TRBJ2-7; 14 nucleotides line up with TRBD2. The CDR3 extends over 16 amino acids. Germline V lookup: CDR1 LNHNV, CDR2 YYDKDF (reference sequence). J was trimmed by 4 bases and V by 5 bases; bases with no gene match: 7. CDR3 in DNA: TGTGCCACCAGCGGACGACTAGCGGGAGGGGGGTACGAGCAGTACTTC. Amino acid sequence: CATSGRLAGGGYEQYF.

This clone showed up just a few times. Different DNA sequences within this sample yield the same CDR3. V gene TRBV6-6 combines with J gene TRBJ2-5; D call uncertain. The germline CDR1 and CDR2 sequences are MNHNY and SVGAGI (reference sequence). With 2 bases removed from V and 4 bases from J, the gap between germline ends came to 2 bases. CDR3 length: 11 residues. The CDR3 DNA reads as TGTGCCAGCAGTTACCGAGAGACCCAGTACTTC. Its translation: CASSYRETQYF.

Concerning this clone itself: This specimen includes other DNA sequences encoding the same CDR3. This chain uses TRBV2 with TRBJ1-1, with 7 bases matching TRBD1. The CDR3 sequence is 13 residues long. Germline lookup yields CDR1 SNHLY and CDR2 FYNNEI. V gave up 6 bases and J gave up 3 bases; unmatched junction bases: 4. The CDR3 nucleotides read TGTGCCAGCAGAGTGCAGGGGGACACTGAAGCTTTCTTT. Protein product: CASRVQGDTEAFF.

The gene calls are TRBV5-4 and TRBJ2-3, with 7 positions matching TRBD2. The CDR3 consists of 16 residues. CDR1 and CDR2 (germline): SGHNT, YYREEE (reference sequence). The ends lost 0 bases at V and 0 bases at J; junction bases unmatched: 4. The DNA of the CDR3 is TGTGCCAGCAGCTTGGGACTAGCCCTTAGCACAGATACGCAGTATTTT. This gives the protein CASSLGLALSTDTQYF. Complete variable domain (other parts from reference TRBV5-4 and TRBJ2-3): ETGVTQSPTHLIKTRGQQVTLRCSSQSGHNTVSWYQQALGQGPQFIFQYYREEENGRGNFPPRFSGLQFPNYSSELNVNALELDDSALYLCASSLGLALSTDTQYFGPGTRLTVL.

The chain has TRBV9 and TRBJ1-1, with D possibly being TRBD1 (6 bases). The CDR3 has 14 residues. The ends were cut back, 1 base at V and 4 bases at J, with 11 bases in the middle. CDR1 and CDR2 (germline): SGDLS, YYNGEE. The CDR3: CASSVSGGPTEAFF. As DNA, the CDR3 is TGTGCCAGCAGCGTATCGGGGGGCCCCACTGAAGCTTTCTTT.

The chain combines TRBV25-1 with TRBJ1-2, with D possibly matching TRBD1 (6 bases). The V end was cut by 3 bases, the J end by 8 bases, with 16 bases between. This CDR3 region has 14 residues. CDR1 and CDR2 from the germline V gene are MGHDK and SYGVNS. Here the CDR3 reads CASSDPNRAGGYTF. In nucleotides, the CDR3 is TGTGCCAGCAGTGACCCCAACAGGGCGGGGGGCTACACCTTC.

This clone occurred once. The rearrangement uses TRBV7-9 and TRBJ1-2; a possible D gene is TRBD1 (6 bases). Between the trimmed V and J ends, which lost 2 bases and 4 bases, there was a span of 8 bases. The CDR3 runs 13 residues. Germline lookup yields CDR1 SEHNR and CDR2 FQNEAQ (reference sequence). CDR3 amino acids: CASSLTGAYGYTF. The CDR3 region has the DNA TGTGCCAGCAGCTTAACGGGGGCCTATGGCTACACCTTC.

The chain joins TRBV7-2 to TRBJ2-5; D is perhaps TRBD1 (5 bases). V was cut by 6 bases and J by 0 bases, with 11 bases left in between. This CDR3 is built from 14 residues. Germline values: CDR1 SGHTA, CDR2 FQGNSA. The CDR3 bases are TGTGCCAGCAGTTCGACAGTAAACCAAGAGACCCAGTACTTC. The encoded protein is CASSSTVNQETQYF.

This chain joins TRBV28 and TRBJ1-2; 7 bases map to TRBD1. V was clipped by 2 bases and J by 4 bases; unmatched bases: 4. Germline V gene sequence: CDR1 MDHEN, CDR2 SYDVKM. The CDR3 sequence is 14 residues long. In nucleotides, the CDR3 is TGTGCCAGCAGTTTAGGAGGGGGCGCCTATGGCTACACCTTC. This codes for CASSLGGGAYGYTF.

The chain links TRBV7-9 to TRBJ1-2; TRBD1 is a possible D gene (5 bases). Germline V lookup: CDR1 SEHNR, CDR2 FQNEAQ (reference sequence). Trimming shortened V by 0 bases and J by 8 bases, and 10 bases separated the two germline ends. The CDR3 has 13 amino acids. This CDR3 is CASSLAGAGGYTF. The CDR3 DNA follows: TGTGCCAGCAGCTTAGCAGGGGCAGGCGGCTACACCTTC.

The V gene is TRBV7-2, the J gene TRBJ2-7, with 9 bases aligning to TRBD1. V lost 3 bases to trimming and J lost 7 bases; unmatched junction nucleotides: 4. Germline V gene data show CDR1 as SGHTA and CDR2 as FQGNSA. CDR3 length: 13 amino acids. The CDR3 nucleotides are TGTGCCAGCAGCTTTACAGGGGGCGGGGAGCAGTACTTC. Amino acids: CASSFTGGGEQYF.

This clone has only a few counts. The rearrangement joins TRBV4-3 to TRBJ1-1; 7 nucleotides match TRBD1. This CDR3 spans 13 amino acids. From germline, CDR1 is LGHNA and CDR2 YSLEER. After removal of 4 bases from V and 4 bases from J, the junction contained 3 bases not matched to a gene. The CDR3 reads CASSRQGSTEAFF. CDR3 bases: TGCGCCAGCAGCCGACAGGGCAGCACTGAAGCTTTCTTT.

The DNA for the CDR3 is TGTGCCTGGAGTGGGGACAGATATAGCAATCAGCCCCAGCATTTT. Amino acid sequence: CAWSGDRYSNQPQHF. The rearrangement uses TRBV30 and TRBJ1-5, with 7 positions matching TRBD1. Germline lookup yields CDR1 GTSNPN and CDR2 SVGIG (reference sequence). Germline trimming cut 1 base from V and 0 bases from J; bases unmatched to any gene: 3. The CDR3 spans 15 residues.

This sequence joins TRBV4-1 and TRBJ2-1, with 11 bases aligning to TRBD2. CDR1 is MGHRA, CDR2 YSYEKL, per germline. J was trimmed by 4 bases and V by 4 bases; bases with no gene match: 9. This CDR3 is 17 amino acids long. CDR3 amino acids: CASSRGLAGVGYNEQFF. CDR3 bases: TGCGCCAGCAGCCGTGGACTAGCGGGCGTTGGATACAATGAGCAGTTCTTC.

A remark on this clone: One junction end disagrees with the germline gene, perhaps due to a read error. This sequence joins TRBV7-2 and TRBJ2-2; maybe TRBD1 (5 bases). Germline assignment: CDR1 SGHTA and CDR2 FQGNSA. The CDR3 is made up of 14 amino acids. The CDR3 nucleotides are TGTGCCAGCACCTTAGGGGATAACACCGGGGAGCTGTTTTTT. Translation: CASTLGDNTGELFF.

The chain employs TRBV5-1 and TRBJ2-7, with 10 bases matching TRBD1. This CDR3 is 15 amino acids long. V trimming: 4 bases; J trimming: 5 bases; junction bases outside the gene matches: 9. CDR1 SGHRS and CDR2 YFSETQ come from the germline V gene. This CDR3 is CASSTGQGGRDEQYF. CDR3 nucleotide sequence: TGCGCCAGCAGCACAGGACAGGGGGGAAGGGACGAGCAGTACTTC.